This T cell receptor beta chain was sequenced in a study of immune evolution from preneoplasia to lung adenocarcinoma. Study as a whole: HLA loss of heterozygosity: roughly 6.4% AIS, more than 14% MIA, more than 25% ADC, none AAH.

Looked up from germline, CDR1 is LGHNA and CDR2 is YNFKEQ. The CDR3 is made up of 17 amino acids. The V and J ends lost 0 bases and 2 bases, in that order; junction bases with no gene match: 5. The protocol was immunoSEQ multiplex PCR, while the TCRdb copy is restricted to in-frame clones and leaves out a portion. Altogether roughly 4,000 clones are present, 82% being singletons, with the ten largest covering 6.5% to 8.5%. Study results and caveats: Compared with EGFR-mutant or double wild-type lesions, KRAS-mutant nodules were more clonal. Top clone frequencies peaked in normal lung, apparently declining through invasive adenocarcinoma. Later-stage lesions seemingly showed higher T cell density and diversity than normal lung.

In this sample, this clone turned up a few times. The antigen remains unidentified. The sequenced sample consisted of FFPE invasive lung adenocarcinoma tissue. The chain carries TRBV4-2 and TRBJ2-1, with 9 nucleotides matching TRBD2. This clonotype originated in a person aged 70 to 79 with invasive lung adenocarcinoma. CDR3 in amino acids: CASSQEIAGAAYNEQFF. The DNA for the CDR3 is TGTGCCAGCAGCCAAGAGATAGCGGGAGCGGCCTACAATGAGCAGTTCTTC.